The rows below give T cell receptor beta chains drawn from one sample of a study of control samples from healthy donors and cancer patients. Repertoires were generated with immunoSEQ multiplex PCR, while TCRdb's copy carries only in-frame clones and drops some. The table shows 110,000 to 150,000 clones, with around 90% occurring only once. Sequenced sample: blood. These TCRs come from a man aged 25 to 45 in good health. The CDR3 runs from the conserved cysteine through the conserved F or W. The order of the fields is J gene, D gene, clone size, V gene, CDR3 length, CDR3 DNA, CDR3 protein. The D gene is left open where the match is weak. Part of the rows lack a size; the others show once, few, many or a class for expanded clones.

J gene: TRBJ2-1
D gene: TRBD1
clone size: -
V gene: TRBV9
CDR3 length: 18
CDR3 DNA: TGTGCCAGCAGCACCACTCCACAGGGGGGCGGTGGGCGCGGTGAGCAGTTCTTC
CDR3 protein: CASSTTPQGGGGRGEQFF

J gene: TRBJ1-4
D gene: TRBD1
clone size: -
V gene: TRBV6-5
CDR3 length: 14
CDR3 DNA: TGTGCCAGCAGTATACAGGGGGCTGATGAAAAACTGTTTTTT
CDR3 protein: CASSIQGADEKLFF

J gene: TRBJ2-1
D gene: TRBD2
clone size: -
V gene: TRBV19
CDR3 length: 15
CDR3 DNA: TGTGCCAGTAGTATTTTTTCTGGGACTAGCAATGAGCAGTTCTTC
CDR3 protein: CASSIFSGTSNEQFF

J gene: TRBJ1-4
D gene: -
clone size: -
V gene: TRBV6-5
CDR3 length: 14
CDR3 DNA: TGTGCCAGCACCGGGGTGGGGGGCGATGAAAAACTGTTTTTT
CDR3 protein: CASTGVGGDEKLFF

J gene: TRBJ2-1
D gene: TRBD2
clone size: -
V gene: TRBV7-6
CDR3 length: 15
CDR3 DNA: TGTGCCAGCAGCCCCCCGGCGGGGGGCTACAATGAGCAGTTCTTC
CDR3 protein: CASSPPAGGYNEQFF

J gene: TRBJ1-2
D gene: -
clone size: -
V gene: TRBV12-3/TRBV12-4
CDR3 length: 13
CDR3 DNA: TGTGCCAGCAGTTTCTCGGGGAGTGATGCCTACACCTTC
CDR3 protein: CASSFSGSDAYTF

J gene: TRBJ2-2
D gene: -
clone size: -
V gene: TRBV2
CDR3 length: 13
CDR3 DNA: TGTGCCAGCAGTTACCGGGGAGGCGGGGAGCTGTTTTTT
CDR3 protein: CASSYRGGGELFF

J gene: TRBJ1-5
D gene: TRBD1
clone size: once
V gene: TRBV13
CDR3 length: 15
CDR3 DNA: TGTGCCAGCAGCTTCGGACAGGGGAGAGGTCAGCCCCAGCATTTT
CDR3 protein: CASSFGQGRGQPQHF

J gene: TRBJ1-6
D gene: -
clone size: -
V gene: TRBV7-8
CDR3 length: 19
CDR3 DNA: TGTGCCAGCAGCTTAGTCGCAACTCCCGGGGGCATCAATAATTCACCCCTCCACTTT
CDR3 protein: CASSLVATPGGINNSPLHF

J gene: TRBJ2-1
D gene: -
clone size: -
V gene: TRBV15
CDR3 length: 15
CDR3 DNA: TGTGCCACCAGCAGAATTCGCGGACAGTTCAATGAGCAGTTCTTC
CDR3 protein: CATSRIRGQFNEQFF

J gene: TRBJ1-4
D gene: -
clone size: -
V gene: TRBV24-1
CDR3 length: 16
CDR3 DNA: TGTGCCACCAGTGATACATCAGGGTCCGGTAATGAAAAACTGTTTTTT
CDR3 protein: CATSDTSGSGNEKLFF

J gene: TRBJ1-4
D gene: -
clone size: -
V gene: TRBV11-3
CDR3 length: 13
CDR3 DNA: TGTGCCAGCAGCGCCGGTGGGGGTGAAAAACTGTTTTTT
CDR3 protein: CASSAGGGEKLFF

J gene: TRBJ1-1
D gene: TRBD1
clone size: -
V gene: TRBV23-1
CDR3 length: 14
CDR3 DNA: TGCGCCACTCTCTTACGGACAGGAGCCCCTGAAGCTTTCTTT
CDR3 protein: CATLLRTGAPEAFF

J gene: TRBJ2-7
D gene: TRBD2
clone size: -
V gene: TRBV27
CDR3 length: 12
CDR3 DNA: TGTGCCAGCCTCGGGGGGGCCGGCGAGCAGTACTTC
CDR3 protein: CASLGGAGEQYF

J gene: TRBJ2-7
D gene: TRBD1
clone size: -
V gene: TRBV7-3
CDR3 length: 16
CDR3 DNA: TGTGCCAGCAGCATAGAACCGGGGACAGGGGTAAACGAGCAGTACTTC
CDR3 protein: CASSIEPGTGVNEQYF

J gene: TRBJ1-1
D gene: TRBD1
clone size: -
V gene: TRBV30
CDR3 length: 16
CDR3 DNA: TGTGCCTGGAGTGTTCCGGGACACAGGGGGAACACTGAAGCTTTCTTT
CDR3 protein: CAWSVPGHRGNTEAFF

J gene: TRBJ2-1
D gene: -
clone size: -
V gene: TRBV4-2
CDR3 length: 12
CDR3 DNA: TGTGCCAGCAGCCAAGACTACAATGAGCAGTTCTTC
CDR3 protein: CASSQDYNEQFF

J gene: TRBJ1-1
D gene: TRBD1
clone size: -
V gene: TRBV6-8
CDR3 length: 17
CDR3 DNA: TGTGCCAGCCCCCCGGGACAGTCTGATACCATGAACACTGAAGCTTTCTTT
CDR3 protein: CASPPGQSDTMNTEAFF

J gene: TRBJ1-2
D gene: -
clone size: -
V gene: TRBV27
CDR3 length: 12
CDR3 DNA: TGTGCCAGCAGTTCCAGCCCCTTTGACTACACCTTC
CDR3 protein: CASSSSPFDYTF

J gene: TRBJ2-5
D gene: -
clone size: -
V gene: TRBV7-2
CDR3 length: 13
CDR3 DNA: TGTGCCAGCACCCCTAGCAGCTCAGGGACCCAGTACTTC
CDR3 protein: CASTPSSSGTQYF

J gene: TRBJ2-5
D gene: -
clone size: -
V gene: TRBV7-8
CDR3 length: 15
CDR3 DNA: TGTGCCAGCAGCTTAGCTGCGGGGAGCCAAGAGACCCAGTACTTC
CDR3 protein: CASSLAAGSQETQYF

J gene: TRBJ2-2
D gene: TRBD1
clone size: -
V gene: TRBV7-9
CDR3 length: 13
CDR3 DNA: TGTGCCACTACGACAGGGCTCACCGGGGAGCTGTTTTTT
CDR3 protein: CATTTGLTGELFF

J gene: TRBJ1-5
D gene: -
clone size: -
V gene: TRBV7-2
CDR3 length: 15
CDR3 DNA: TGTGCCAGCAGCACCCCCCGAGGGGGGGATCAGCCCCAGCATTTT
CDR3 protein: CASSTPRGGDQPQHF

J gene: TRBJ2-5
D gene: -
clone size: -
V gene: TRBV19
CDR3 length: 13
CDR3 DNA: TGTGCCAGTAGTTTAGCGGATTTAGAGACCCAGTACTTC
CDR3 protein: CASSLADLETQYF

J gene: TRBJ2-1
D gene: TRBD2
clone size: -
V gene: TRBV5-1
CDR3 length: 14
CDR3 DNA: TGCGCCAGCAGCCCGGGAGGCAGGGATTATGAGCAGTTCTTC
CDR3 protein: CASSPGGRDYEQFF

J gene: TRBJ2-3
D gene: TRBD2
clone size: once
V gene: TRBV19
CDR3 length: 17
CDR3 DNA: TGTGCCAGTAGTAAAAGACTAGCGGGGACCTCCACAGATACGCAGTATTTT
CDR3 protein: CASSKRLAGTSTDTQYF

J gene: TRBJ2-1
D gene: -
clone size: -
V gene: TRBV29-1
CDR3 length: 13
CDR3 DNA: TGCAGCGTTGTCGGGACTGCCTACAATGAGCAGTTCTTC
CDR3 protein: CSVVGTAYNEQFF

J gene: TRBJ2-7
D gene: -
clone size: once
V gene: TRBV9
CDR3 length: 14
CDR3 DNA: TGTGCCAGCAGCGAAGGGTTGAGCAGCTACGAGCAGTACTTC
CDR3 protein: CASSEGLSSYEQYF

J gene: TRBJ1-5
D gene: -
clone size: -
V gene: TRBV27
CDR3 length: 14
CDR3 DNA: TGTGCCAGCAGGGGAGGGACACACAATCAGCCCCAGCATTTT
CDR3 protein: CASRGGTHNQPQHF

J gene: TRBJ2-1
D gene: TRBD2
clone size: -
V gene: TRBV5-6
CDR3 length: 16
CDR3 DNA: TGTGCCAGCAGCTTGTCTGGAGGCGGGGGGGCTAATGAGCAGTTCTTC
CDR3 protein: CASSLSGGGGANEQFF

J gene: TRBJ1-1
D gene: TRBD1
clone size: -
V gene: TRBV11-2
CDR3 length: 16
CDR3 DNA: TGTGCCAGCAGCTCCCCGACCGGGACAGGGAACACTGAAGCTTTCTTT
CDR3 protein: CASSSPTGTGNTEAFF

J gene: TRBJ1-3
D gene: -
clone size: -
V gene: TRBV19
CDR3 length: 16
CDR3 DNA: TGTGCCAGTAGTTCCTACCCGATTGGCTCTGGAAACACCATATATTTT
CDR3 protein: CASSSYPIGSGNTIYF

J gene: TRBJ2-1
D gene: TRBD2
clone size: -
V gene: TRBV7-2
CDR3 length: 14
CDR3 DNA: TGTGCCAGCAGCCCGGGGGGGTCCTACAATGAGCAGTTCTTC
CDR3 protein: CASSPGGSYNEQFF

J gene: TRBJ1-4
D gene: TRBD1
clone size: -
V gene: TRBV6-5
CDR3 length: 15
CDR3 DNA: TGTGCCAGCAACAGGCGGGGGACAGAAAATGAAAAACTGTTTTTT
CDR3 protein: CASNRRGTENEKLFF

J gene: TRBJ2-1
D gene: TRBD2
clone size: -
V gene: TRBV4-3
CDR3 length: 18
CDR3 DNA: TGCGCCAGCAGCCCCCATGCCGGGACTAGCGTCGCCTACAATGAGCAGTTCTTC
CDR3 protein: CASSPHAGTSVAYNEQFF

J gene: TRBJ2-3
D gene: -
clone size: -
V gene: TRBV5-5
CDR3 length: 17
CDR3 DNA: TGTGCCAGCAGCCTCCGCCTCCTAGGGATCCTCACAGATACGCAGTATTTT
CDR3 protein: CASSLRLLGILTDTQYF

J gene: TRBJ2-6
D gene: -
clone size: -
V gene: TRBV19
CDR3 length: 15
CDR3 DNA: TGTGCCAGTAGACCTTTTGTATCTGGGGCCAACGTCCTGACTTTC
CDR3 protein: CASRPFVSGANVLTF

J gene: TRBJ2-1
D gene: -
clone size: -
V gene: TRBV7-7
CDR3 length: 15
CDR3 DNA: TGTGCTAGCAGCCTTGAGGAAAGCTCCTACAATGAGCAGTTCTTC
CDR3 protein: CASSLEESSYNEQFF

J gene: TRBJ1-4
D gene: -
clone size: -
V gene: TRBV3-1/TRBV3-2
CDR3 length: 15
CDR3 DNA: TGTGCCAGCAGCCATCGGGCCCCGGGAAATGAAAAACTGTTTTTT
CDR3 protein: CASSHRAPGNEKLFF

J gene: TRBJ2-5
D gene: -
clone size: -
V gene: TRBV9
CDR3 length: 13
CDR3 DNA: TGTGCCAGCAGCGTAGGGACTGCGGAGACCCAGTACTTC
CDR3 protein: CASSVGTAETQYF

J gene: TRBJ1-1
D gene: TRBD1
clone size: once
V gene: TRBV10-3
CDR3 length: 15
CDR3 DNA: TGTGCCATCAGTGAGCCGGGGACAGCGAACACTGAAGCTTTCTTT
CDR3 protein: CAISEPGTANTEAFF

J gene: TRBJ2-1
D gene: -
clone size: -
V gene: TRBV5-5
CDR3 length: 15
CDR3 DNA: TGTGCCAGCAGTGTGGACGTCAGCTCCTACAATGAGCAGTTCTTC
CDR3 protein: CASSVDVSSYNEQFF

J gene: TRBJ2-2
D gene: -
clone size: -
V gene: TRBV19
CDR3 length: 14
CDR3 DNA: TGTGCCAGTAGTATCCAGGGGAACACCGGGGAGCTGTTTTTT
CDR3 protein: CASSIQGNTGELFF

J gene: TRBJ2-5
D gene: -
clone size: -
V gene: TRBV6-1
CDR3 length: 17
CDR3 DNA: TGTGCCAGCAGTGAAGCACTCAGGGTGGCGGTAAAAGAGACCCAGTACTTC
CDR3 protein: CASSEALRVAVKETQYF

J gene: TRBJ2-6
D gene: -
clone size: -
V gene: TRBV4-2
CDR3 length: 15
CDR3 DNA: TGTGCCAGCAGCCAAGATGGAAGGGGGGCCAACGTCCTGACTTTC
CDR3 protein: CASSQDGRGANVLTF